The sample holds a few counts of the clone carrying this T cell receptor (beta chain). Its cognate antigen is unknown. The junction differs from germline at one of its ends, possibly a read error. This sample was taken from a study of T cell repertoires in cytomegalovirus infection. Study-wide background: It can be stated that public TCR beta signatures indicated CMV infection as well as a matching HLA type. Study-level findings and limits: Cumulative public TCR beta family frequency identified carriers of CMV plus the relevant HLA. The response measured ex vivo was dominated by TCR beta clonotypes (HLA-C-restricted and CMV-specific).

TCRdb reprocessed the reads with MiXCR, giving one entry per CDR3 protein. The sample consists of a few hundred thousand distinct CDR3 sequences, more than 25% of them appearing once. The CDR3 totals 13 residues. Germline assignment: CDR1 SGHVS and CDR2 FNYEAQ. The clonotype comes from a human donor in good health (CMV status not recorded). Some clones in this sample may be carry-over from other donors' samples. The specimen was PBMCs. The chain is built from TRBV7-6 and TRBJ2-1; TRBD2 might be the D (5 bases). This CDR3 reads CASSHSEVGEQFF. The DNA for the CDR3 is TGTGCTAGCAGCCACTCGGAGGTGGGTGAGCAGTTCTTC.